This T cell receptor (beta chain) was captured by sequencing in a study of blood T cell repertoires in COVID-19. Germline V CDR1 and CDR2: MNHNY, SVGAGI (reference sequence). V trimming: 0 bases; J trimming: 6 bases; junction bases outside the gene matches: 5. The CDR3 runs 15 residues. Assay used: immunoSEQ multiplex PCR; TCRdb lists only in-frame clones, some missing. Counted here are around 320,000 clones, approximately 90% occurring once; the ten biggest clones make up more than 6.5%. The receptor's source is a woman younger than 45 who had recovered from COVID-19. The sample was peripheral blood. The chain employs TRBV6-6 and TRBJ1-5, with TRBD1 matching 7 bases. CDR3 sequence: CASSYSLGGGQPQHF. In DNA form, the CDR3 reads TGTGCCAGCAGTTACTCGTTAGGGGGCGGTCAGCCCCAGCATTTT.